This T cell receptor beta chain originates from a study of vaccination effects on CD4 cells after COVID-19. CDR3 length equals 15 residues. V gave up 1 base and J gave up 6 bases; unmatched junction bases: 3. Looked up from germline, CDR1 is LNHDA and CDR2 is SQIVND (reference sequence). With the ViraFEST assay, the study expanded antigen-specific CD4+ T cells using viral peptide pools, then sequenced them. Cultured cells yielded isolated CD4+ T cells after nine to ten days. Infection with SARS-CoV-2 occurred in the person between March and December 2020, and PCR confirmed it. The repertoire was sequenced with immunoSEQ multiplex PCR; TCRdb's copy has only in-frame clones and lacks some. Of 55,000 to 90,000 clones detected, around 70% appear once; the ten largest clones hold less than 5.5%. In its sample, this clone was seen a few times. Its specificity is unknown.

This chain links TRBV19 with TRBJ2-3, with 11 bases that match TRBD2. Sample: CD4+ T cells from PBMCs cultured with HIV peptides, taken before COVID-19 vaccination. Subset denoted: HIV-1 Nef peptide pool negative control/reference culture. The clonotype was recovered from a human donor who had a prior SARS-CoV-2 infection. CDR3 bases: TGTGCCAGTAGTATAGGAACTAGCGGGGGTGATACGCAGTATTTT. Amino acid sequence: CASSIGTSGGDTQYF.